These T cell receptor beta chains were read from a single sample in a study of long-term antiretroviral therapy in people with HIV. Produced via immunoSEQ multiplex PCR; TCRdb's table is partial and in-frame only. This sample has roughly 40,000 clones; more than 80% occur once, and the top ten carry under 7%. Sequencing used unsorted PBMCs, obtained 3.1 years after starting antiretroviral therapy. The receptors shown here come from a woman in her forties or fifties with HIV. Each CDR3 is given with its conserved first and last residue. Each record gives: D gene, J gene, V gene, clone size, CDR3 DNA, CDR3 protein. A D gene is named only where the DNA matches it firmly. Expanded clones get a size class; other rows say once, few or many, or leave the size out.

D: TRBD2; J: TRBJ2-7; V: TRBV5-1; size: .; DNA: TGCGCCAGCAGCCCCTCGTGGCTAGCGGGGGGTGGTTCCGAGCAGTACTTC; CDR3: CASSPSWLAGGGSEQYF
D: TRBD1; J: TRBJ2-7; V: TRBV27; size: .; DNA: TGTGCCAGCAGTTTTTGGGACAGGCCCTACGAGCAGTACTTC; CDR3: CASSFWDRPYEQYF
D: .; J: TRBJ1-4; V: TRBV2; size: .; DNA: TGTGCCAGCAGTGAGGGTTGGGGTAGAGAAGGGGTAAAACTGTTTTTT; CDR3: CASSEGWGREGVKLFF
D: TRBD1; J: TRBJ1-2; V: TRBV5-4; size: .; DNA: TGTGCCAGCAGCTATAGACAGGGGACTTATGGCTACACCTTC; CDR3: CASSYRQGTYGYTF
D: TRBD2; J: TRBJ2-5; V: TRBV6-5; size: .; DNA: TGTGCCAGCAGTTACCGGACTAGCGGGGGGCAAGAGACCCAGTACTTC; CDR3: CASSYRTSGGQETQYF
D: .; J: TRBJ1-6; V: TRBV21-1; size: once; DNA: TGTGCCAGCAGCAAGAAGTTGCCGAGCTCCTATAATTCACCCCTCCACTTT; CDR3: CASSKKLPSSYNSPLHF
D: .; J: TRBJ1-6; V: TRBV19; size: medium-sized; DNA: TGTGCCAGTAGTGGGGCCGGTTCACCCCTCCACTTT; CDR3: CASSGAGSPLHF
D: .; J: TRBJ2-2; V: TRBV6-4; size: .; DNA: TGTGCCAGCACCCAGGCCGGAGAACTGAACACCGGGGAGCTGTTTTTT; CDR3: CASTQAGELNTGELFF
D: TRBD1; J: TRBJ1-2; V: TRBV7-3; size: .; DNA: TGTGCCAGCAGCCCCGACGCAAGGGGGGGGACAGGGGGAGTTGGGAACTATGGCTACACCTTC; CDR3: CASSPDARGGTGGVGNYGYTF
D: .; J: TRBJ2-3; V: TRBV2; size: .; DNA: TGTGCCAGCAGTGGGTCATGGGTCCGGGGCACAGATACGCAGTATTTT; CDR3: CASSGSWVRGTDTQYF
D: .; J: TRBJ1-1; V: TRBV4-1; size: .; DNA: TGCGCCAGCAGCCAAGATAGGGGACTCAACACTGAAGCTTTCTTT; CDR3: CASSQDRGLNTEAFF
D: .; J: TRBJ1-5; V: TRBV6-1; size: .; DNA: TGTGCCAGCAGTGCACTAGGTGGGGGGGAGGGCAATCAGCCCCAGCATTTT; CDR3: CASSALGGGEGNQPQHF
D: TRBD2; J: TRBJ2-3; V: TRBV13; size: .; DNA: TGTGCCAGCAGCTTTTACGCGGGGGGGTACACAGATACGCAGTATTTT; CDR3: CASSFYAGGYTDTQYF
D: TRBD2; J: TRBJ2-1; V: TRBV6-6; size: .; DNA: TGTGCCAGCAACCCAAGCGGGGGGTCCTACAATGAGCAGTTCTTC; CDR3: CASNPSGGSYNEQFF
D: TRBD1; J: TRBJ2-7; V: TRBV4-1; size: .; DNA: TGCGCCAGCAGCCAAGCCGGGACAGGGAGCTCCTACGAGCAGTACTTC; CDR3: CASSQAGTGSSYEQYF
D: TRBD1; J: TRBJ1-4; V: TRBV19; size: .; DNA: TGTGCCAGTAGTATAGGGGACAGGGGCGTCCGGCGAGAAAAACTGTTTTTT; CDR3: CASSIGDRGVRREKLFF
D: .; J: TRBJ1-1; V: TRBV7-2; size: .; DNA: TGTGCCAGCAGCTTACGAGGGGGGCAAATTACTGAAGCTTTCTTT; CDR3: CASSLRGGQITEAFF
D: TRBD1; J: TRBJ1-2; V: TRBV6-5; size: .; DNA: TGTGCCAGCACCCGAGGACAGGTTAGATCTGGCTACACCTTC; CDR3: CASTRGQVRSGYTF
D: .; J: TRBJ2-3; V: TRBV7-8; size: once; DNA: TGTGCCAGCAGTCCTCCGGGCACAGATACGCAGTATTTT; CDR3: CASSPPGTDTQYF
D: TRBD2; J: TRBJ2-1; V: TRBV2; size: .; DNA: TGTGCCAGCAGTGACCTAACTAGCGGGGGGCCCAATGAGCAGTTCTTC; CDR3: CASSDLTSGGPNEQFF
D: TRBD1; J: TRBJ1-2; V: TRBV27; size: .; DNA: TGTGCCAGCAGTTTAGGACAGGGGTGGGGAAGCACCTTC; CDR3: CASSLGQGWGSTF
D: .; J: TRBJ1-5; V: TRBV6-1; size: few; DNA: TGTGCCAGCAGTGTTAGAGATCAGCCCCAGCATTTT; CDR3: CASSVRDQPQHF
D: .; J: TRBJ1-6; V: TRBV6-4; size: .; DNA: TGTGCCACGAATTCACCCCTCCACTTT; CDR3: CATNSPLHF
D: .; J: TRBJ1-3; V: TRBV7-3; size: few; DNA: TGTGCCAGCAGCTTAGTGGGGCCTGGAAACACCATATATTTT; CDR3: CASSLVGPGNTIYF
D: .; J: TRBJ1-2; V: TRBV5-4; size: .; DNA: TGTGCCAGCACCCAGATTGGGGGCTATGGCTACACCTTC; CDR3: CASTQIGGYGYTF
D: TRBD2; J: TRBJ2-3; V: TRBV29-1; size: .; DNA: TGCAGCTACAGCGGGGGGGGCACAGATACGCAGTATTTT; CDR3: CSYSGGGTDTQYF
D: .; J: TRBJ1-1; V: TRBV7-6; size: .; DNA: TGTGCCAGCAGCTTGACCAACTTGAACACTGAAGCTTTCTTT; CDR3: CASSLTNLNTEAFF
D: TRBD2; J: TRBJ2-7; V: TRBV6-6; size: .; DNA: TGTGCCAGCAGTTACGAGCGGGGGGGCTACGAGCAGTACTTC; CDR3: CASSYERGGYEQYF
D: .; J: TRBJ2-1; V: TRBV11-3; size: .; DNA: TGTGCCAGCAGCCCAGACATGGGGAATGAGCAGTTCTTC; CDR3: CASSPDMGNEQFF
D: TRBD1; J: TRBJ1-1; V: TRBV5-1; size: .; DNA: TGCGCCAGCAGCTTTGGACAGGGGAACACTGAAGCTTTCTTT; CDR3: CASSFGQGNTEAFF
D: .; J: TRBJ1-5; V: TRBV15; size: .; DNA: TGTGCCACCAGCAGAGATTTTGGTAGCAATCAGCCCCAGCATTTT; CDR3: CATSRDFGSNQPQHF
D: .; J: TRBJ2-3; V: TRBV5-1; size: .; DNA: TGCGCCAGCAGCCCACTTACAACTGCTAGCACAGATACGCAGTATTTT; CDR3: CASSPLTTASTDTQYF
D: TRBD2; J: TRBJ2-3; V: TRBV30; size: .; DNA: TGTGCCCGCACGGCGGGGGTTCAGGATACGCAGTATTTT; CDR3: CARTAGVQDTQYF
D: .; J: TRBJ2-3; V: TRBV27; size: .; DNA: TGTGCCAGCAGTTTTGGTGGGGGTCGGGATACGCAGTATTTT; CDR3: CASSFGGGRDTQYF
D: TRBD2; J: TRBJ2-7; V: TRBV18; size: .; DNA: TGTGCCAGCTCACCAGGGGGGGTTGGGACCTACGAGCAGTACTTC; CDR3: CASSPGGVGTYEQYF
D: .; J: TRBJ2-2; V: TRBV6-4; size: .; DNA: TGTGCCAGCAGTGGAGAGCCAGGAGAAACCGGGGAGCTGTTTTTT; CDR3: CASSGEPGETGELFF
D: .; J: TRBJ1-2; V: TRBV5-1; size: .; DNA: TGCGCCAGCAGCTCGGGGCCCGGTTCAATCTATGGCTACACCTTC; CDR3: CASSSGPGSIYGYTF
D: .; J: TRBJ2-7; V: TRBV14; size: few; DNA: TGTGCCAGTGGGGACACTTACTCCTACGAGCAGTACTTC; CDR3: CASGDTYSYEQYF
D: .; J: TRBJ1-6; V: TRBV27; size: .; DNA: TGTGCCAGCAGTTTGCAGGGGCTATGGGATAATTCACCCCTCCACTTT; CDR3: CASSLQGLWDNSPLHF
D: TRBD1; J: TRBJ1-1; V: TRBV5-6; size: .; DNA: TGTGCCAGCACCCCCAGGGGGACTAATGGTGAAGCTTTCTTT; CDR3: CASTPRGTNGEAFF
D: .; J: TRBJ1-1; V: TRBV6-5; size: .; DNA: TGTGCCAGCAGTGCGAACACTGAAGCTTTCTTT; CDR3: CASSANTEAFF
D: TRBD2; J: TRBJ2-5; V: TRBV18; size: .; DNA: TGTGCCAGCTCGCCACCCGGGACTACGGGGGAGACCCAGTACTTC; CDR3: CASSPPGTTGETQYF
D: .; J: TRBJ1-1; V: TRBV4-3; size: .; DNA: TGCGCCAGCAGCCAAGATCCGGCAGTTAACACTGAAGCTTTCTTT; CDR3: CASSQDPAVNTEAFF
D: .; J: TRBJ2-5; V: TRBV5-1; size: .; DNA: TGCGCCAGCAGCTTGGAGTCAATACCCGTAGGGACCCAGTACTTC; CDR3: CASSLESIPVGTQYF
D: .; J: TRBJ2-7; V: TRBV4-1; size: .; DNA: TGCGCCAGCAGCCAAGATCCGACCCTGACTTACGAGCAGTACTTC; CDR3: CASSQDPTLTYEQYF
D: .; J: TRBJ1-4; V: TRBV29-1; size: .; DNA: TGCAGCGTTGCGGGGCAGGGGCCTAATGAAAAACTGTTTTTT; CDR3: CSVAGQGPNEKLFF
D: TRBD1; J: TRBJ2-7; V: TRBV6-1; size: .; DNA: TGTGCCAGCAGTGACAGGAAAACAGGGGGCAAGGGTTACGAGCAGTACTTC; CDR3: CASSDRKTGGKGYEQYF
D: TRBD2; J: TRBJ2-5; V: TRBV6-1; size: .; DNA: TGTGCCAGCAGCCAATTAGCGGGGTGGGCAGAGACCCAGTACTTC; CDR3: CASSQLAGWAETQYF
D: .; J: TRBJ1-2; V: TRBV4-3; size: .; DNA: TGCGCCAGCAGCCAAGATACCAGGGGACGTGGCTACACCTTC; CDR3: CASSQDTRGRGYTF
D: TRBD1; J: TRBJ1-1; V: TRBV7-9; size: .; DNA: TGTGCCAGCAGCACGGACAGGGTTGACACTGAAGCTTTCTTT; CDR3: CASSTDRVDTEAFF
D: .; J: TRBJ1-5; V: TRBV20-1; size: .; DNA: TGCAGTGCTAGCCGCCCCCAGCATTTT; CDR3: CSASRPQHF
D: .; J: TRBJ2-7; V: TRBV5-1; size: few; DNA: TGCGCCAGCAGCCCGACTGCGCCACAGGGCGAGCAGTACTTC; CDR3: CASSPTAPQGEQYF
D: TRBD2; J: TRBJ2-1; V: TRBV7-2; size: .; DNA: TGTGCCAGCAGTTTAGGTGCTAGCGGGGGTTACAATGAGCAGTTCTTC; CDR3: CASSLGASGGYNEQFF
D: TRBD1; J: TRBJ1-2; V: TRBV30; size: few; DNA: TGTGCCTGGAGGACGACAGGGGGCCACTATGGCTACACCTTC; CDR3: CAWRTTGGHYGYTF
D: .; J: TRBJ2-7; V: TRBV11-2; size: .; DNA: TGTGCCAGCAGCCCCTTTGAGGTCTCCTACGAGCAGTACTTC; CDR3: CASSPFEVSYEQYF
D: TRBD2; J: TRBJ2-5; V: TRBV4-2; size: .; DNA: TGTGCCAGCAGCCCCGGGACTAGCGGGGGGTTAGAGACCCAGTACTTC; CDR3: CASSPGTSGGLETQYF
D: TRBD2; J: TRBJ2-1; V: TRBV9; size: .; DNA: TGTGCCAGCAGCGCGCTAGCGGGGAGCTCCTACAATGAGCAGTTCTTC; CDR3: CASSALAGSSYNEQFF
D: .; J: TRBJ2-7; V: TRBV5-5; size: few; DNA: TGTGCCAGCACCAACCCTGGGCAGTTCTCCTACGAGCAGTACTTC; CDR3: CASTNPGQFSYEQYF
D: .; J: TRBJ1-4; V: TRBV4-1; size: once; DNA: TGCGCCAGCAGCCAAGTCGGGAGGGGCGTGGATGAAAAACTGTTTTTT; CDR3: CASSQVGRGVDEKLFF